A single count supports the clone carrying this T cell receptor beta chain. Germline V gene lookup returns CDR1 MNHEY and CDR2 SVGEGT. The CDR3 is made up of 17 amino acids. The V end lost 0 bases, the J end lost 0 bases, and 12 bases lay between the germline ends. The data derive from a study of blood T cell repertoires in COVID-19. Overall study context: Whether acute or convalescent, the COVID-19 samples came from the United States, Italy and Spain.

Study processing details: Using reference gene primer amplification, nucleated cell counts were estimated. Generated by immunoSEQ multiplex PCR, the TCRdb table keeps only in-frame clones and is missing some. V and J calls and clone size follow that table, whereas D and trimming were derived from the DNA. The sample includes approximately 55,000 clones, roughly 84% seen only once; the top ten take 6% to 7%. The V call is TRBV6-2 or TRBV6-3, the J call TRBJ2-1, with D tentatively TRBD1 (6 bases). The clonotype was recovered from a middle-aged man with active COVID-19. Sequencing was carried out using peripheral blood. CDR3 protein: CASSYSRAGDSYNEQFF. Written as DNA, the CDR3 is TGTGCCAGCAGTTACTCGAGGGCAGGGGACTCCTACAATGAGCAGTTCTTC.